The text below deals with one T cell receptor beta chain. The target antigen is unknown. Vbeta (60) and Jbeta (13) primers were used in the PCR. Sequencing was performed with immunoSEQ multiplex PCR; in TCRdb, only in-frame clones are kept and a portion is missing. The table lists about 150,000 clones, approximately 81% of them singletons. The germline V and J ends were trimmed by 8 bases and 4 bases, with 15 bases remaining between them. Germline CDR1 SNHLY, CDR2 FYNNEI. CDR3 length equals 14 residues. This entry is derived from a study of cytomegalovirus exposure and HLA in healthy donors. Overall study: The Caucasian-associated ancestry cluster held roughly 84% of some 420 genotyped donors. Study results and caveats: Presence/absence comparisons presumed near-even sequencing depth among donors. The authors judged a highly shared variant cluster likely a sequencing artifact.

Sequenced material: PBMCs. The origin of this receptor is a woman aged 18-35 years in good health and CMV-seronegative. V gene TRBV2 combines with J gene TRBJ2-1; possibly TRBD1 for D (6 bases). CDR3 in DNA: TGTGCCAGCGAGGGGGTGCTCAAATACAATGAGCAGTTCTTC. Its protein is CASEGVLKYNEQFF.